A single T cell receptor (beta chain) is shown here with its context. Its antigen remains unidentified. The assay was immunoSEQ multiplex PCR, and TCRdb's table has in-frame clones only and misses some. The table records approximately 19,000 clones, around three quarters of them present only once. The entry originates in a study of OX40 agonist ivuxolimab in advanced cancers. Trimming stripped 5 bases from V and 5 bases from J, with 12 bases between. Germline-derived CDR1 and CDR2 are MRHNA and SNTAGT. This CDR3 region has 14 residues. Findings and caveats of the study: At doses 0.1 to 3.0 mg/kg, CD4+ and CD8+ clones expanded.

The V and J genes are TRBV6-4 and TRBJ2-2, with D unclear. The sequenced sample was CD4+ or CD8+ T cells sorted from blood, obtained in a trial of the OX40 agonist ivuxolimab. This TCR derives from an adult with an advanced solid tumor such as melanoma, head and neck, liver or kidney cancer. For the CDR3, the DNA is TGTGCCAGCAGTAGGCAAGGGAATACCGGGGAGCTGTTTTTT. It translates to CASSRQGNTGELFF.